This is a list of T cell receptor beta chains from one sample in a study of T cells in Graves' hyperthyroidism and ophthalmopathy. Using its own MiXCR run on the multiplex PCR reads, TCRdb lists one record per CDR3 protein. Here the sample spans about 410,000 distinct CDR3 sequences, 14% to 15% being singletons. Sequenced material: blood. These receptor sequences come from a man aged 18 to 30 with Graves' ophthalmopathy. CDR3s include the opening cysteine and the closing phenylalanine or tryptophan. The D gene is left open where the match is weak. Some rows mark clone size as missing; the rest say once, few, many or name a class of expanded clone.

j_call: TRBJ2-7
v_call: TRBV13
clone_size: many
d_call: .
cdr3_aa: CASSFNRASYEQYF
cdr3_nt: TGTGCCAGCAGCTTTAACAGGGCTTCCTACGAGCAGTACTTC

j_call: TRBJ1-2
v_call: TRBV12-3/TRBV12-4
clone_size: many
d_call: .
cdr3_aa: CASSLDLQASYTF
cdr3_nt: TGTGCCAGCAGTTTAGATCTTCAGGCTAGCTACACCTTC

j_call: TRBJ2-7
v_call: TRBV2
clone_size: many
d_call: .
cdr3_aa: CASSRGAARLIEQYF
cdr3_nt: TGTGCCAGCAGTCGAGGGGCAGCTAGGTTGATCGAGCAGTACTTC

j_call: TRBJ2-5
v_call: TRBV6-5
clone_size: .
d_call: .
cdr3_aa: CASSGLDGVQETQYF
cdr3_nt: TGTGCCAGCAGTGGCCTGGACGGAGTACAAGAGACCCAGTACTTC

j_call: TRBJ2-1
v_call: TRBV7-6
clone_size: many
d_call: .
cdr3_aa: CASSPPFNNEQFF
cdr3_nt: TGTGCCAGCAGCCCGCCCTTTAACAATGAGCAGTTCTTC

j_call: TRBJ2-7
v_call: TRBV6-1
clone_size: .
d_call: TRBD1
cdr3_aa: CASTEGGTAVRAQYF
cdr3_nt: TGTGCCAGCACCGAGGGTGGGACAGCAGTACGGGCGCAGTACTTC

j_call: TRBJ2-1
v_call: TRBV6-1
clone_size: .
d_call: TRBD1
cdr3_aa: CASTKDREFFNEQFF
cdr3_nt: TGTGCCAGCACAAAAGACAGGGAATTCTTCAATGAGCAGTTCTTC

j_call: TRBJ2-1
v_call: TRBV5-6
clone_size: many
d_call: .
cdr3_aa: CASSEVGRSYNEQFF
cdr3_nt: TGTGCCAGCAGCGAAGTGGGCCGCTCCTACAATGAGCAGTTCTTC

j_call: TRBJ1-4
v_call: TRBV10-3
clone_size: .
d_call: TRBD1
cdr3_aa: CAISPGGLYPSGNEKLFF
cdr3_nt: TGTGCCATCAGCCCAGGGGGACTATACCCGTCGGGTAATGAAAAACTGTTTTTT

j_call: TRBJ2-1
v_call: TRBV12-3/TRBV12-4
clone_size: many
d_call: TRBD1
cdr3_aa: CASRGQGGNEQFF
cdr3_nt: TGTGCCAGCAGGGGACAGGGCGGCAATGAGCAGTTCTTC

j_call: TRBJ2-1
v_call: TRBV29-1
clone_size: few
d_call: TRBD1
cdr3_aa: CSVEGQGWNEQFF
cdr3_nt: TGCAGCGTTGAAGGACAGGGTTGGAATGAGCAGTTCTTC

j_call: TRBJ2-6
v_call: TRBV5-1
clone_size: many
d_call: TRBD1
cdr3_aa: CASSLGQGSSGANVLTF
cdr3_nt: TGCGCCAGCAGCTTAGGACAGGGGAGCTCTGGGGCCAACGTCCTGACTTTC

j_call: TRBJ2-7
v_call: TRBV12-3/TRBV12-4
clone_size: many
d_call: TRBD2
cdr3_aa: CASSLGAGVTYEQYF
cdr3_nt: TGTGCCAGCAGTTTAGGGGCGGGGGTAACCTACGAGCAGTACTTC

j_call: TRBJ1-2
v_call: TRBV14
clone_size: many
d_call: .
cdr3_aa: CASSQVWDSNYGYTF
cdr3_nt: TGTGCCAGCAGCCAAGTGTGGGACTCTAACTATGGCTACACCTTC

j_call: TRBJ1-1
v_call: TRBV19
clone_size: many
d_call: .
cdr3_aa: CASNEGSENTEAFF
cdr3_nt: TGTGCCAGTAACGAGGGGTCAGAGAACACTGAAGCTTTCTTT

j_call: TRBJ1-2
v_call: TRBV5-1
clone_size: many
d_call: .
cdr3_aa: CASSLVRGNGYTF
cdr3_nt: TGCGCCAGCAGCTTGGTGCGGGGGAATGGCTACACCTTC

j_call: TRBJ2-7
v_call: TRBV20-1
clone_size: many
d_call: TRBD1
cdr3_aa: CSAPVTGLVSYEQYF
cdr3_nt: TGCAGTGCTCCGGTGACAGGGCTCGTCTCCTACGAGCAGTACTTC

j_call: TRBJ2-3
v_call: TRBV6-1
clone_size: many
d_call: TRBD2
cdr3_aa: CASSYRAAGGSDTQYF
cdr3_nt: TGTGCCAGCAGTTACCGGGCAGCGGGGGGATCAGATACGCAGTATTTT

j_call: TRBJ1-6
v_call: TRBV20-1
clone_size: .
d_call: TRBD1
cdr3_aa: CSAKQGAGNSPLHF
cdr3_nt: TGCAGTGCCAAGCAGGGGGCCGGTAATTCACCCCTCCACTTT

j_call: TRBJ2-3
v_call: TRBV7-2
clone_size: many
d_call: .
cdr3_aa: CASSLGRITQYF
cdr3_nt: TGTGCCAGCAGCTTAGGGCGGATAACGCAGTATTTT

j_call: TRBJ2-1
v_call: TRBV20-1
clone_size: once
d_call: TRBD2
cdr3_aa: CSARLAGGRGEQFF
cdr3_nt: TGCAGTGCTAGACTAGCGGGGGGGCGAGGTGAGCAGTTCTTC

j_call: TRBJ1-1
v_call: TRBV20-1
clone_size: many
d_call: .
cdr3_aa: CSARAGGPNTEAFF
cdr3_nt: TGCAGTGCTAGAGCGGGGGGCCCGAACACTGAAGCTTTCTTT

j_call: TRBJ2-7
v_call: TRBV6-1
clone_size: few
d_call: TRBD1
cdr3_aa: CASSEAGTGGSYEQYF
cdr3_nt: TGTGCCAGCAGTGAAGCCGGGACAGGGGGTTCCTACGAGCAGTACTTC

j_call: TRBJ1-1
v_call: TRBV19
clone_size: .
d_call: .
cdr3_aa: CASIRDVNTEAFF
cdr3_nt: TGTGCCAGTATACGGGACGTCAACACTGAAGCTTTCTTT

j_call: TRBJ1-2
v_call: TRBV3-1
clone_size: .
d_call: .
cdr3_aa: CASSQGSSGEGYTF
cdr3_nt: TGTGCCAGCAGCCAAGGGAGTTCAGGGGAAGGCTACACCTTC

j_call: TRBJ2-1
v_call: TRBV9
clone_size: many
d_call: .
cdr3_aa: CASHLVRNEQFF
cdr3_nt: TGTGCCAGCCACCTTGTGAGGAATGAGCAGTTCTTC

j_call: TRBJ2-1
v_call: TRBV20-1
clone_size: many
d_call: .
cdr3_aa: CSAPRWENNEQFF
cdr3_nt: TGCAGTGCTCCCAGATGGGAGAACAATGAGCAGTTCTTC

j_call: TRBJ1-4
v_call: TRBV5-1
clone_size: .
d_call: .
cdr3_aa: CASSLGDPGLGEKLFF
cdr3_nt: TGCGCCAGCAGCTTGGGGGATCCGGGACTAGGCGAAAAACTGTTTTTT

j_call: TRBJ2-1
v_call: TRBV7-6
clone_size: once
d_call: .
cdr3_aa: CASSLPSWGRGTGDEQFF
cdr3_nt: TGTGCCAGCAGCTTACCCTCTTGGGGCAGGGGAACTGGGGATGAGCAGTTCTTC

j_call: TRBJ2-7
v_call: TRBV2
clone_size: many
d_call: .
cdr3_aa: CASSQAWGSWYEQYF
cdr3_nt: TGTGCCAGCAGCCAAGCGTGGGGTAGCTGGTACGAGCAGTACTTC

j_call: TRBJ2-7
v_call: TRBV15
clone_size: many
d_call: .
cdr3_aa: CATSREGTLEQYF
cdr3_nt: TGTGCCACCAGCAGAGAAGGGACTCTTGAGCAGTACTTC

j_call: TRBJ2-2
v_call: TRBV30
clone_size: many
d_call: .
cdr3_aa: CAWNRVGELFF
cdr3_nt: TGTGCCTGGAATCGGGTCGGGGAGCTGTTTTTT

j_call: TRBJ2-1
v_call: TRBV5-1
clone_size: many
d_call: TRBD2
cdr3_aa: CASSAGRLAGVGVSNEQFF
cdr3_nt: TGCGCCAGCAGCGCGGGACGTCTAGCGGGAGTTGGTGTGAGCAATGAGCAGTTCTTC

j_call: TRBJ2-7
v_call: TRBV20-1
clone_size: .
d_call: TRBD2
cdr3_aa: CSAKPGTSGSYEQYF
cdr3_nt: TGCAGTGCTAAACCCGGGACTAGCGGCTCCTACGAGCAGTACTTC

j_call: TRBJ2-1
v_call: TRBV4-1
clone_size: few
d_call: TRBD2
cdr3_aa: CASSNRLAGVDEQFF
cdr3_nt: TGCGCCAGCAGCAACAGACTAGCGGGAGTGGATGAGCAGTTCTTC

j_call: TRBJ2-2
v_call: TRBV20-1
clone_size: many
d_call: TRBD2
cdr3_aa: CSARDIGSSGRANTGELFF
cdr3_nt: TGCAGTGCTAGAGATATTGGGAGTAGCGGGAGGGCGAACACCGGGGAGCTGTTTTTT

j_call: TRBJ2-2
v_call: TRBV20-1
clone_size: many
d_call: TRBD2
cdr3_aa: CSALRPSGGPAGELFF
cdr3_nt: TGCAGTGCTCTACGCCCTAGCGGGGGCCCGGCCGGGGAGCTGTTTTTT

j_call: TRBJ2-3
v_call: TRBV19
clone_size: .
d_call: .
cdr3_aa: CASSIYRRPTTDTQYF
cdr3_nt: TGTGCCAGTAGTATATATCGTCGGCCAACCACAGATACGCAGTATTTT

j_call: TRBJ1-5
v_call: TRBV7-6
clone_size: .
d_call: TRBD1
cdr3_aa: CASSYAGGTQPQHF
cdr3_nt: TGTGCCAGCAGCTATGCAGGGGGGACTCAGCCCCAGCATTTT

j_call: TRBJ2-1
v_call: TRBV5-6
clone_size: few
d_call: TRBD2
cdr3_aa: CASSLPSGLSYSYNEQFF
cdr3_nt: TGTGCCAGCAGCTTGCCTAGCGGTCTCTCGTATTCATACAATGAGCAGTTCTTC

j_call: TRBJ2-2
v_call: TRBV10-1
clone_size: few
d_call: .
cdr3_aa: CASSAHPLDTGELFF
cdr3_nt: TGCGCCAGCAGTGCGCACCCTTTAGACACCGGGGAGCTGTTTTTT

j_call: TRBJ2-3
v_call: TRBV7-3
clone_size: many
d_call: .
cdr3_aa: CASSYLGEDTQYF
cdr3_nt: TGTGCCAGCAGCTACCTGGGGGAGGATACGCAGTATTTT

j_call: TRBJ1-2
v_call: TRBV2
clone_size: many
d_call: TRBD1
cdr3_aa: CASSDQGAQYSGYTF
cdr3_nt: TGTGCCAGCAGTGATCAGGGGGCGCAGTATTCTGGCTACACCTTC

j_call: TRBJ2-3
v_call: TRBV29-1
clone_size: many
d_call: .
cdr3_aa: CSVEVSGLGTQYF
cdr3_nt: TGCAGCGTTGAGGTCTCGGGGTTGGGTACGCAGTATTTT

j_call: TRBJ2-1
v_call: TRBV3-1
clone_size: many
d_call: .
cdr3_aa: CASSQVGAIYNEQFF
cdr3_nt: TGTGCCAGCAGCCAAGTCGGGGCAATCTACAATGAGCAGTTCTTC

j_call: TRBJ2-1
v_call: TRBV14
clone_size: few
d_call: TRBD2
cdr3_aa: CASSQDLAGVGFEQFF
cdr3_nt: TGTGCCAGCAGCCAAGATTTGGCGGGGGTCGGGTTTGAGCAGTTCTTC

j_call: TRBJ2-3
v_call: TRBV12-5
clone_size: few
d_call: .
cdr3_aa: CASGWIGPDTQYF
cdr3_nt: TGTGCTAGTGGTTGGATAGGGCCAGATACGCAGTATTTT

j_call: TRBJ2-2
v_call: TRBV6-1
clone_size: many
d_call: TRBD2
cdr3_aa: CASRTTSALYGELFF
cdr3_nt: TGTGCCAGCAGAACAACTAGCGCACTTTACGGGGAGCTGTTTTTT

j_call: TRBJ2-5
v_call: TRBV5-4
clone_size: many
d_call: TRBD2
cdr3_aa: CASSSARLRTSGGAPETQYF
cdr3_nt: TGTGCCAGCAGCTCAGCCCGGTTGCGGACTAGCGGGGGGGCACCAGAGACCCAGTACTTC

j_call: TRBJ1-5
v_call: TRBV12-3/TRBV12-4
clone_size: many
d_call: TRBD1
cdr3_aa: CASSLTLRQGATSNQPQHF
cdr3_nt: TGTGCCAGCAGTCTGACCCTGAGACAGGGGGCAACCAGCAATCAGCCCCAGCATTTT

j_call: TRBJ2-2
v_call: TRBV13
clone_size: .
d_call: TRBD2
cdr3_aa: CASSASGLAGGGRAGELFF
cdr3_nt: TGTGCCAGCAGCGCGTCGGGACTAGCGGGAGGCGGAAGGGCCGGGGAGCTGTTTTTT

j_call: TRBJ2-3
v_call: TRBV6-4
clone_size: few
d_call: TRBD1
cdr3_aa: CASSPSWGQEADTQYF
cdr3_nt: TGTGCCAGCAGCCCCTCCTGGGGACAGGAGGCAGATACGCAGTATTTT

j_call: TRBJ2-3
v_call: TRBV2
clone_size: .
d_call: TRBD1
cdr3_aa: CATGDRAYADTQYF
cdr3_nt: TGTGCCACCGGGGACAGGGCCTATGCAGATACGCAGTATTTT

j_call: TRBJ2-3
v_call: TRBV7-9
clone_size: many
d_call: TRBD2
cdr3_aa: CASSLVPSGRASPDTQYF
cdr3_nt: TGTGCCAGCAGCTTAGTTCCTAGCGGGAGGGCCAGTCCCGATACGCAGTATTTT

j_call: TRBJ2-1
v_call: TRBV15
clone_size: few
d_call: TRBD2
cdr3_aa: CATSKLAGVDEQFF
cdr3_nt: TGTGCCACCAGCAAGCTAGCGGGGGTAGATGAGCAGTTCTTC

j_call: TRBJ1-1
v_call: TRBV2
clone_size: many
d_call: TRBD1
cdr3_aa: CASSTGVGTEAFF
cdr3_nt: TGTGCCAGTTCGACAGGGGTCGGCACTGAAGCTTTCTTT

j_call: TRBJ1-4
v_call: TRBV7-9
clone_size: .
d_call: .
cdr3_aa: CASSSSRTLSEEKLFF
cdr3_nt: TGTGCCAGCAGCTCGAGCCGTACCCTCAGTGAGGAAAAACTGTTTTTT

j_call: TRBJ2-2
v_call: TRBV7-3
clone_size: .
d_call: .
cdr3_aa: CASSLFISGGFLPNTGELFF
cdr3_nt: TGTGCCAGCAGCTTATTCATTAGCGGCGGGTTCCTCCCAAACACCGGGGAGCTGTTTTTT

j_call: TRBJ2-1
v_call: TRBV3-1
clone_size: .
d_call: TRBD2
cdr3_aa: CASSTSGTYNEQSF
cdr3_nt: TGTGCCAGCAGCACTAGCGGGACCTACAATGAGCAGTCCTTC

j_call: TRBJ2-7
v_call: TRBV30
clone_size: many
d_call: .
cdr3_aa: CAWISHLGEQYF
cdr3_nt: TGTGCCTGGATTTCGCACTTAGGGGAGCAGTACTTC